This TCR beta chain was sequenced for a study of shared T cell receptors in the human thymus. Trimming shortened V by 7 bases and J by 11 bases, and 17 bases separated the two germline ends. The CDR3 has 12 amino acids. The germline V gene has CDR1 MNHNS and CDR2 SASEGT. Generated by immunoSEQ multiplex PCR, the TCRdb table keeps only in-frame clones and is missing some. The data contain 550,000 to 800,000 clones, approximately 83% of them singletons. The same specimen was also included in a second study, on human thymus T cells.

Sequencing was done on a sample of thymocytes. This sequence joins TRBV6-1 and TRBJ1-1; D not certain. This clonotype originated in a girl under three years old with a congenital heart defect. In DNA, the CDR3 is TGTGCCAGCACTGACTCGATAACGGAGGCTTTCTTT. This codes for CASTDSITEAFF.